A single sample gave rise to the 26 T cell receptor beta chains below, sequenced in a study of a mutant IDH1 vaccine in newly diagnosed glioma. Documented time point: week 35, safety follow-up. Mutant IDH1 20-mer peptide, at 300 ug, made up each vaccine dose, with topical imiquimod. Measured with immunoSEQ multiplex PCR; TCRdb has only the in-frame clones, and not every one. The sample carries 30,000 to 40,000 clones, roughly 85% recorded once. Their recognized antigens are unknown. The starting material was PBMCs, obtained from a glioma patient whose treatment included an IDH1 peptide vaccine. These receptors originate from a young woman with glioma.

The rearrangement links TRBV29-1 to TRBJ1-2; 8 bases are a match to TRBD1. The germline V gene encodes CDR1 SQVTM and CDR2 ANQGSEA. The CDR3 has 11 residues. J was trimmed by 4 bases and V by 7 bases; bases with no gene match: 2. The CDR3 bases are TGCAGCGCTGACAGGGGCTATGGCTACACCTTC. It encodes CSADRGYGYTF.

This chain uses TRBV10-3 with TRBJ1-3; the D gene is possibly TRBD1 (5 bases). Germline assignment: CDR1 ENHRY and CDR2 SYGVKD. V dropped 5 bases and J dropped 4 bases, with 9 bases sitting between them. This CDR3 region has 13 residues. In DNA form, the CDR3 reads TGTGCCATCAGTAGGGACGTCGGAAACACCATATATTTT. Its translation is CAISRDVGNTIYF.

The chain is built from TRBV4-2 and TRBJ1-2; D is ambiguous. Trimming took off 2 bases at V and 8 bases at J, with 3 bases between the two ends. Germline CDR1 reads LGHNA; CDR2 reads YNFKEQ. This CDR3 is 10 amino acids long. For the CDR3, the DNA is TGTGCCAGCAGCCAACGGGGCTACACCTTC. It codes for CASSQRGYTF.

The chain is built from TRBV7-2 and TRBJ2-7, with 12 bases aligning to TRBD2. The V gene end was trimmed by 5 bases and the J gene end by 1 base; junction bases not matched to a gene: 3. The CDR3 sequence is 15 residues long. Germline V gene sequence: CDR1 SGHTA, CDR2 FQGNSA. CDR3 sequence: CASSIGLAGSYEQYF. The CDR3 coding sequence is TGTGCCAGCAGCATCGGACTAGCGGGATCCTACGAGCAGTACTTC.

The V gene is TRBV2, the J gene TRBJ2-2, with 8 bases aligning to TRBD2. V shed 7 bases and J 2 bases; nucleotides not matched to a gene: 3. In germline, CDR1 is SNHLY, CDR2 FYNNEI. The CDR3 spans 14 residues. The CDR3 DNA reads TGTGCCAGCAAGGCGGGGGGTAACACCGGGGAGCTGTTTTTT. Translating gives CASKAGGNTGELFF.

V and J are TRBV7-9 and TRBJ2-1; D is perhaps TRBD2 (7 bases). The V gene's germline CDR1 is SEHNR and CDR2 FQNEAQ (reference sequence). V lost 5 bases and J lost 4, with 15 bases in between. The CDR3 is 15 amino acids. The CDR3 spells CASSRGGGSYNEQFF. DNA for the CDR3: TGTGCCAGCAGCAGAGGGGGGGGGTCGTACAATGAGCAGTTCTTC. Together with reference TRBV7-9 and TRBJ2-1, the CDR3 gives the full variable domain: DTGVSQNPRHKITKRGQNVTFRCDPISEHNRLYWYRQTLGQGPEFLTYFQNEAQLEKSRLLSDRFSAERPKGSFSTLEIQRTEQGDSAMYLCASSRGGGSYNEQFFGPGTRLTVL.

This clone has just one count. The V gene is TRBV2, the J gene TRBJ2-3; D unclear. V dropped 6 bases and J dropped 6 bases, with 1 base sitting between them. The CDR3 loop spans 9 amino acids. Per the germline V gene, CDR1 is SNHLY and CDR2 is FYNNEI. CDR3 sequence: CASSDTQYF. CDR3 coding DNA: TGTGCCAGCAGCGATACGCAGTATTTT.

The CDR3 nucleotides are TGTGCCAGCAGACAGGGACAGGGGGCCTACGAGCAGTACTTC. It is translated as CASRQGQGAYEQYF. The rearrangement joins TRBV6-6 to TRBJ2-7; TRBD1 matches at 11 bases. Trimming cost V 6 bases and J 2 bases; bases outside gene matches: 3. Germline V gene lookup returns CDR1 MNHNY and CDR2 SVGAGI (reference sequence). The CDR3 covers 14 residues.

For this clone: A junction end diverges from the germline sequence, so it may reflect a read error. The chain couples TRBV7-7 to TRBJ2-6; D uncertain. Germline V gene lookup returns CDR1 SSHAT and CDR2 FNYEAQ (reference sequence). The CDR3 contains 15 residues. The CDR3 DNA reads TGTGCTAGCAGCCCCCCACCCCGCAGGGCCAACGTCCTGACTTTC. This translates into CASSPPPRRANVLTF.

The chain is built from TRBV5-1 and TRBJ1-1, with D possibly being TRBD1 (5 bases). Germline CDR1 is SGHRS and CDR2 is YFSETQ. The V gene lost 1 base and the J gene lost 8 bases, with 15 bases spanning the gap. The CDR3 covers 14 residues. Here the CDR3 reads CASSLSKGTGEAFF. In nucleotides, the CDR3 is TGCGCCAGCAGCTTGAGTAAGGGGACGGGGGAAGCTTTCTTT.

The V call is TRBV4-1, the J call TRBJ1-1; maybe TRBD1 (5 bases). The CDR3 spans 18 residues. The ends were cut back, 4 bases at V and 3 bases at J, with 24 bases in the middle. Looked up from germline, CDR1 is MGHRA and CDR2 is YSYEKL. The CDR3 DNA sequence: TGCGCCAGCAGCCCCAGGGAGGGAGCCCCGGGGATTCACACTGAAGCTTTCTTT. This encodes CASSPREGAPGIHTEAFF.

The V and J genes are TRBV2 and TRBJ2-2, with 12 nucleotides matching TRBD2. The V and J ends lost 10 bases and 5 bases, in that order; junction bases with no gene match: 8. The CDR3 consists of 15 residues. CDR1 is SNHLY, CDR2 FYNNEI, per germline. The CDR3 here is CATEGLAGDTGELFF. DNA for the CDR3: TGTGCCACCGAGGGACTAGCGGGCGATACCGGGGAGCTGTTTTTT.

The DNA of the CDR3 is TGTGCCAGTAGTATAACAGTTGACACTGAAGCTTTCTTT. It specifies CASSITVDTEAFF. V gene TRBV19 combines with J gene TRBJ1-1; D gene ambiguous. Trimming took 2 bases from V and 3 from J, leaving 7 bases between them. CDR1 and CDR2 (germline): LNHDA, SQIVND (reference sequence). This CDR3 has 13 residues. The complete variable domain, with remaining parts taken from reference TRBV19 and TRBJ1-1, reads DGGITQSPKYLFRKEGQNVTLSCEQNLNHDAMYWYRQDPGQGLRLIYYSQIVNDFQKGDIAEGYSVSREKKESFPLTVTSAQKNPTAFYLCASSITVDTEAFFGQGTRLTVV.

This chain joins TRBV19 and TRBJ2-7, with TRBD1 matching over 8 bases. With V trimmed by 7 bases and J by 5 bases, 10 bases remained unmatched. The CDR3 runs to 14 residues. CDR1 LNHDA and CDR2 SQIVND come from the germline V gene (reference sequence). The CDR3 spells CASTPGTGLHEQYF. CDR3 nucleotides: TGTGCCAGTACTCCCGGGACAGGTCTTCACGAGCAGTACTTC.

J is TRBJ2-7 and V is TRBV4-1, with 10 bases matching TRBD1. Trimming at V came to 4 bases and at J to 3 bases, leaving 6 bases not matched to a gene. This CDR3 comprises 15 residues. CDR1 is MGHRA, CDR2 YSYEKL, per germline. Here the CDR3 reads CASSRTGTGDYEQYF. The DNA for the CDR3 is TGCGCCAGCAGCCGAACCGGGACAGGGGACTACGAGCAGTACTTC.

This chain uses TRBV7-6 with TRBJ2-3; D remains unclear. The V end lost 6 bases, the J end lost 1 base, and 11 bases lay between the germline ends. The CDR3 covers 14 residues. Germline CDR1 and CDR2: SGHVS and FNYEAQ. The CDR3 here is CASSLGPRTDTQYF. CDR3 bases: TGTGCCAGCAGTCTAGGTCCCCGCACAGATACGCAGTATTTT.

This clone was seen more than once but under ten times. The V and J genes are TRBV4-2 and TRBJ1-4; D ambiguous. The V end was cut by 1 base, the J end by 3 bases, with 12 bases between. The CDR3 has 16 residues. The germline gives CDR1 LGHNA, CDR2 YNFKEQ. The CDR3, as DNA: TGTGCCAGCAGCCAAGGGTTGGGGAGGGCTAATGAAAAACTGTTTTTT. Translation gives CASSQGLGRANEKLFF.

The rearrangement uses TRBV4-3 and TRBJ2-5, with 11 bases aligning to TRBD2. The V gene's germline CDR1 is LGHNA and CDR2 YSLEER. This CDR3 has 16 amino acids. V was clipped by 4 bases and J by 1 base; unmatched bases: 5. The chain's CDR3 is CASSPGTSGIQETQYF. In nucleotides, the CDR3 is TGCGCCAGCAGCCCGGGGACTAGCGGAATCCAAGAGACCCAGTACTTC.

V is TRBV5-1 and J is TRBJ1-6, with D perhaps matching TRBD1 (6 bases). The ends were cut back, 0 bases at V and 6 bases at J, with 10 bases in the middle. Germline V CDR1 and CDR2: SGHRS, YFSETQ. The CDR3 loop spans 15 amino acids. CDR3 nucleotide sequence: TGCGCCAGCAGCTTGGTCGGCAGGGGTAATTCACCCCTCCACTTT. Amino acids: CASSLVGRGNSPLHF.

V is TRBV29-1 and J is TRBJ2-1; D is possibly TRBD1 (5 bases). The germline V gene has CDR1 SQVTM and CDR2 ANQGSEA. V gave up 6 bases and J gave up 6 bases, with 9 bases separating them. The CDR3 is 11 residues long. Here the CDR3 reads CSVLRGNEQFF. The CDR3 nucleotides are TGCAGCGTACTTAGGGGCAATGAGCAGTTCTTC.

The chain couples TRBV15 to TRBJ2-7; D not certain. The CDR3 has 15 residues. CDR1 is LNHNV, CDR2 YYDKDF, per germline (reference sequence). V was cut by 0 bases and J by 3 bases, with 12 bases left in between. CDR3 coding DNA: TGTGCCACCAGCAGAGAAAGATTTGGGGACTACGAGCAGTACTTC. It encodes CATSRERFGDYEQYF.

The chain employs TRBV2 and TRBJ1-1, with D maybe TRBD1 (6 bases). Between the trimmed V and J ends, which lost 5 bases and 5 bases, there was a span of 15 bases. Germline V gives CDR1 SNHLY, CDR2 FYNNEI. This CDR3 has 14 amino acids. CDR3 sequence: CASSLTGFRTEAFF. In DNA form, the CDR3 reads TGTGCCAGCAGTCTCACAGGGTTTCGGACTGAAGCTTTCTTT.

The rearrangement uses TRBV28 and TRBJ1-5; D not resolved. The V and J ends lost 3 bases and 2 bases respectively, with 8 bases between them. Germline lookup yields CDR1 MDHEN and CDR2 SYDVKM. This CDR3 contains 14 residues. The CDR3 reads CASSFSSGNQPQHF. In DNA, the CDR3 is TGTGCCAGCAGTTTCAGTTCAGGCAATCAGCCCCAGCATTTT. Together with reference TRBV28 and TRBJ1-5, the CDR3 gives the full variable domain: DVKVTQSSRYLVKRTGEKVFLECVQDMDHENMFWYRQDPGLGLRLIYFSYDVKMKEKGDIPEGYSVSREKKERFSLILESASTNQTSMYLCASSFSSGNQPQHFGDGTRLSIL.

V is TRBV14 and J is TRBJ2-5; possibly TRBD1 or TRBD2 for D (5 bases each). V gave up 0 bases and J gave up 2 bases, with 16 bases separating them. The CDR3 has 17 residues. Germline values: CDR1 SGHDN, CDR2 FVKESK. The CDR3 DNA sequence: TGTGCCAGCAGCCAAGAAAGATCGGGGCACCGGCAAGAGACCCAGTACTTC. Its translation: CASSQERSGHRQETQYF.

The chain is built from TRBV2 and TRBJ1-1; the match to TRBD1 covers 8 bases. V shed 5 bases, J shed 1 base, and the junction held 3 bases outside the gene matches. The CDR3 has 14 residues. From germline, CDR1 is SNHLY and CDR2 FYNNEI. CDR3 coding DNA: TGTGCCAGCAGTTGGGACAGGTGGAACACTGAAGCTTTCTTT. Translating it yields CASSWDRWNTEAFF. The whole variable domain, filled in from reference TRBV2 and TRBJ1-1, reads EPEVTQTPSHQVTQMGQEVILRCVPISNHLYFYWYRQILGQKVEFLVSFYNNEISEKSEIFDDQFSVERPDGSNFTLKIRSTKLEDSAMYFCASSWDRWNTEAFFGQGTRLTVV.

The V gene is TRBV27, the J gene TRBJ2-3; TRBD1 matches at 7 bases. The length of the CDR3 is 15 residues. Unmatched junction bases numbered 7, after V lost 6 bases and J lost 1 base. Germline V gene data show CDR1 as MNHEY and CDR2 as SMNVEV (reference sequence). DNA for the CDR3: TGTGCCAGCAGCCCCGGACAGGACGGCACAGATACGCAGTATTTT. This encodes CASSPGQDGTDTQYF.